The 7 T cell receptor beta chains below come from one sample, sequenced in a study of T-cell reconstitution after alpha-beta-depleted transplantation in children. Unique molecular identifiers were incorporated into the prepared TCRbeta library. TCRdb reprocessed the PCR reads with MiXCR, giving one entry per CDR3 protein. The repertoire holds 450,000 to 600,000 distinct CDR3 sequences, with about 30% as singletons. The sequences come from PBMCs from the stem cell graft donor, collected from the stem cell graft. Every receptor here comes from a human donor who donated a stem cell graft to a child with aplastic anemia.

V is TRBV29-1 and J is TRBJ2-1, with 14 bases matching TRBD2. The V gene's germline CDR1 is SQVTM and CDR2 ANQGSEA. This CDR3 region has 19 residues. V lost 6 bases and J lost 7; bases outside the gene matches: 20. CDR3 sequence reads: CSVIGIPGLAGASGNEQFF. The CDR3 DNA is TGCAGCGTCATTGGGATCCCGGGACTAGCGGGAGCATCTGGGAATGAGCAGTTCTTC.

This clonotype has more than one count but fewer than ten. The V and J genes are TRBV10-3 and TRBJ1-2; 10 positions agree with TRBD1. The CDR3 contains 17 residues. Germline lookup yields CDR1 ENHRY and CDR2 SYGVKD. V lost 0 bases and J lost 2; bases outside the gene matches: 6. The CDR3, as DNA: TGTGCCATCAGTGAGTCAGGGACAGGGGCTTTCAACTATGGCTACACCTTC. It translates to CAISESGTGAFNYGYTF.

This clonotype was picked up a small number of times. This rearrangement joins TRBV11-2 to TRBJ2-1; 7 nucleotides match TRBD2. CDR1 is SGHAT and CDR2 is FQNNGV in the germline V gene. The CDR3 covers 16 residues. The V gene end was trimmed by 1 base and the J gene end by 8 bases; junction bases not matched to a gene: 11. The CDR3 DNA follows: TGTGCCAGCAGCTTAGTTTGGCTAGCGGATGTCTATGAGCAGTTCTTC. It specifies CASSLVWLADVYEQFF.

The chain is built from TRBV25-1 and TRBJ2-1; D remains ambiguous. With 3 bases removed from V and 2 bases from J, the gap between germline ends came to 8 bases. The CDR3 length is 14 residues. Per germline, CDR1 MGHDK and CDR2 SYGVNS. In DNA, the CDR3 is TGTGCCAGCAGTGACCAGGTTCCCTACAATGAGCAGTTCTTC. Translating it yields CASSDQVPYNEQFF.

The chain joins TRBV3-1 to TRBJ1-5; D not certain. Germline assignment: CDR1 LGHDT and CDR2 YNNKEL (reference sequence). The CDR3 consists of 14 residues. Trimming pared 7 bases from V and 6 bases from J, leaving 16 bases between. Here the CDR3 DNA reads TGTGCCAGCACCCCAACCCCCGGAGGTCAGCCCCAGCATTTT. This sequence encodes CASTPTPGGQPQHF. The full variable domain, rest sourced from reference TRBV3-1 and TRBJ1-5, is DTAVSQTPKYLVTQMGNDKSIKCEQNLGHDTMYWYKQDSKKFLKIMFSYNNKELIINETVPNRFSPKSPDKAHLNLHINSLELGDSAVYFCASTPTPGGQPQHFGDGTRLSIL.

This clonotype was observed a handful of times. The chain has TRBV20-1 and TRBJ2-1, with D uncertain. Germline V CDR1 and CDR2: DFQATT, SNEGSKA (reference sequence). This CDR3 region has 15 residues. V was cut by 0 bases and J by 0 bases, with 9 bases left in between. The CDR3 nucleotides read TGCAGTGCTAGAGATCCACTGAGCTCCTACAATGAGCAGTTCTTC. It yields the protein CSARDPLSSYNEQFF.

The CDR3 DNA is TGTGCCAGTAGTATCGTCGCGGACAATCGAAATCAGCCCCAGCATTTT. This gives the protein CASSIVADNRNQPQHF. The chain uses TRBV19 and TRBJ1-5; weak D call: TRBD1 (5 bases). The CDR3 spans 16 residues. The V gene's germline CDR1 is LNHDA and CDR2 SQIVND (reference sequence). V was shortened by 3 bases and J by 4 bases, with 16 bases between the two germline ends.